The 24 T cell receptor beta chains given below trace back to one sample, sequenced in a study of spatial heterogeneity in lung cancer. TCRdb recomputed calls from the 5' RACE reads with MiXCR, one row per CDR3 protein. The sample contains some 2,000 distinct CDR3 sequences, roughly 23% of which appear only once. As for time point: sample taken at primary tumor resection. The sequences come from normal lung tissue next to the tumor, collected at surgery. These receptors were obtained from a male donor with early-stage non-small cell lung cancer.

By its share, this clonotype is medium-sized. The rearrangement links TRBV4-3 to TRBJ2-3; perhaps TRBD2 as D (7 bases). V was trimmed by 4 bases and J by 2 bases, leaving 16 bases between them. CDR1 LGHNA and CDR2 YSLEER come from the germline V gene. CDR3 size: 16 residues. The chain's CDR3 is CASSPKKGGYTDTQYF. The DNA for the CDR3 is TGCGCCAGCAGCCCCAAAAAGGGGGGGTACACAGATACGCAGTATTTT.

The chain recombines TRBV11-2 with TRBJ2-2; TRBD1 matches at 7 bases. The CDR3 covers 13 residues. Trimming took 3 bases from V and 6 from J; bases not matched to a gene: 1. Per the germline V gene, CDR1 is SGHAT and CDR2 is FQNNGV. CDR3 sequence (DNA): TGTGCCAGCAGCTTCCAGGGGGCCGGGGAGCTGTTTTTT. This gives the protein CASSFQGAGELFF.

By proportion, this clonotype is medium-sized (0.01 to 0.1%). For the CDR3, the DNA is TGTGCCAGCAGCCTGGACAGAAGCAATGAAAAACTGTTTTTT. Amino acid sequence: CASSLDRSNEKLFF. The chain combines TRBV7-2 with TRBJ1-4, with TRBD1 as a possible D gene (6 bases). Germline CDR1 is SGHTA and CDR2 is FQGNSA. The length of the CDR3 is 14 residues. Trimming cost V 5 bases and J 5 bases, with 12 bases left between them. Supplemented by reference TRBV7-2 and TRBJ1-4, the full variable domain reads GAGVSQSPSNKVTEKGKDVELRCDPISGHTALYWYRQSLGQGLEFLIYFQGNSAPDKSGLPSDRFSAERTGGSVSTLTIQRTQQEDSAVYLCASSLDRSNEKLFFGSGTQLSVL.

This clonotype is categorized as medium-sized. The rearrangement joins TRBV6-6 to TRBJ2-7; the match to TRBD1 covers 7 bases. Germline V CDR1 and CDR2: MNHNY, SVGAGI (reference sequence). V shed 6 bases, J shed 9 bases, and the junction held 14 bases outside the gene matches. This CDR3 has 14 amino acids. CDR3 in amino acids: CASSLGPDRDRQYF. CDR3 sequence (DNA): TGTGCCAGCAGCCTCGGACCAGACAGGGACAGGCAGTACTTC.

The chain joins TRBV19 to TRBJ2-2, with no clear D. This CDR3 is built from 14 residues. V was trimmed by 5 bases and J by 1 base, leaving 8 bases between them. CDR1 is LNHDA, CDR2 SQIVND, per germline (reference sequence). The CDR3 protein is CASSPYQNTGELFF. The CDR3 DNA follows: TGTGCCAGTAGTCCGTACCAGAACACCGGGGAGCTGTTTTTT.

By share, this clonotype counts as large. The chain employs TRBV20-1 and TRBJ1-4, with D uncertain. Germline values: CDR1 DFQATT, CDR2 SNEGSKA (reference sequence). The CDR3 contains 16 residues. The germline V and J ends were trimmed by 3 bases and 0 bases, with 14 bases remaining between them. The CDR3 is CSARENIVATNEKLFF. CDR3 DNA sequence: TGCAGTGCTAGGGAGAATATAGTTGCAACTAATGAAAAACTGTTTTTT.

By sample share, this clonotype is large. This chain joins TRBV5-1 and TRBJ2-6; D gene uncertain. The CDR3 spans 14 residues. CDR1 and CDR2 (germline): SGHRS, YFSETQ. With 4 bases removed from V and 2 bases from J, the gap between germline ends came to 7 bases. For the CDR3, the DNA is TGCGCCAGCAGCCGATCGACTGGGGCCAACGTCCTGACTTTC. Its protein is CASSRSTGANVLTF.

The chain combines TRBV5-1 with TRBJ2-5, with D unresolved. The V and J ends lost 1 base and 3 bases respectively, with 10 bases between them. The length of the CDR3 is 14 residues. The germline V gene has CDR1 SGHRS and CDR2 YFSETQ. CDR3 nucleotide sequence: TGCGCCAGCAGCTTGTCTCGGGCTGAAGAGACCCAGTACTTC. It codes for CASSLSRAEETQYF.

By frequency in the sample, this clonotype is medium-sized (0.01 to 0.1%). The V and J genes are TRBV14 and TRBJ1-4; tentatively, D is TRBD1 (5 bases). Trimming cost V 1 base and J 0 bases, with 12 bases left between them. Germline V CDR1 and CDR2: SGHDN, FVKESK. This CDR3 has 17 amino acids. Here the CDR3 reads CASSQVTGDSTNEKLFF. CDR3 nucleotides: TGTGCCAGCAGCCAAGTGACGGGGGATTCAACTAATGAAAAACTGTTTTTT.

The sample holds many counts of this clonotype. The gene calls are TRBV29-1 and TRBJ2-4, with unresolved D. Trimming removed 0 bases from V and 3 bases from J, with 9 bases in between. The CDR3 has 14 residues. From germline, CDR1 is SQVTM and CDR2 ANQGSEA. CDR3 region: CSVEDPNSKNIQYF. CDR3 sequence (DNA): TGCAGCGTTGAAGACCCGAATAGCAAAAACATTCAGTACTTC.

The chain carries TRBV21-1 and TRBJ1-3. TRBV21-1 constitutes a pseudogene. CDR3 size: 12 residues. CDR3 protein: CASSNARNTIYF. In DNA form, the CDR3 reads TGTGCCAGCAGCAATGCGAGAAACACCATATATTTT.

V is TRBV20-1 and J is TRBJ1-5; maybe TRBD1 (5 bases). V was trimmed by 0 bases and J by 0 bases, leaving 15 bases between them. Per germline, CDR1 DFQATT and CDR2 SNEGSKA (reference sequence). This CDR3 has 17 amino acids. CDR3 DNA: TGCAGTGCTAGAGATTATGGGGGACGCCTTAGCAATCAGCCCCAGCATTTT. This translates into CSARDYGGRLSNQPQHF.

This clonotype is medium-sized. V gene TRBV7-6 combines with J gene TRBJ2-3; 8 positions match TRBD2. Trimming removed 0 bases from V and 1 base from J; junction bases left unmatched: 0. CDR3 length equals 15 residues. CDR1 and CDR2 from the germline V gene are SGHVS and FNYEAQ. The CDR3 protein is CASSLAAGGTDTQYF. The CDR3 nucleotides read TGTGCCAGCAGCTTAGCAGCGGGGGGCACAGATACGCAGTATTTT. Together with reference TRBV7-6 and TRBJ2-3, the CDR3 gives the full variable domain: GAGVSQSPRYKVTKRGQDVALRCDPISGHVSLYWYRQALGQGPEFLTYFNYEAQQDKSGLPNDRFSAERPEGSISTLTIQRTEQRDSAMYRCASSLAAGGTDTQYFGPGTRLTVL.

This clonotype is medium-sized. The V call is TRBV7-8, the J call TRBJ2-1; D is unresolved. The V gene's germline CDR1 is SGHVS and CDR2 FQNEAQ. This CDR3 spans 16 amino acids. The germline V and J ends were trimmed by 6 bases and 6 bases, with 21 bases remaining between them. The CDR3 sequence: CASSSPGARHTNEQFF. The CDR3, as DNA: TGTGCCAGCAGTAGTCCGGGCGCCCGCCACACCAATGAGCAGTTCTTC.

By share, this clonotype counts as medium-sized. The chain uses TRBV28 and TRBJ1-2; no clear D. The germline CDR1 and CDR2 sequences are MDHEN and SYDVKM. CDR3 size: 12 residues. V lost 10 bases and J lost 0, with 9 bases in between. The CDR3 DNA follows: TGTGCCACCATGCCCACTAACTATGGCTACACCTTC. This sequence encodes CATMPTNYGYTF.

This clonotype was observed at least ten times. This chain joins TRBV20-1 and TRBJ2-7; TRBD1 might be the D (5 bases). Deletions cut 3 bases from V and 1 base from J, with 13 bases between. The CDR3 loop spans 14 amino acids. Germline V gives CDR1 DFQATT, CDR2 SNEGSKA (reference sequence). The CDR3 reads CSARVRDFSYEQYF. CDR3 coding DNA: TGCAGTGCTAGGGTCAGGGATTTTTCCTACGAGCAGTACTTC.

In this sample, this clonotype is medium-sized. This chain links TRBV4-2 with TRBJ1-1; D is uncertain. The CDR3 is 14 residues long. The germline V and J ends were trimmed by 4 bases and 1 base, with 10 bases remaining between them. Germline V gene lookup returns CDR1 LGHNA and CDR2 YNFKEQ. The CDR3, as DNA: TGTGCCAGCAGCCTCAGGACGGGGAACACTGAAGCTTTCTTT. This codes for CASSLRTGNTEAFF.

In its sample, this clonotype is medium-sized. The chain recombines TRBV6-2 or TRBV6-3 with TRBJ2-5, with TRBD2 identical over 12 bases. The CDR3 covers 15 residues. The trim removed 8 bases at V and 5 bases at J, leaving 9 bases unmatched. From germline, CDR1 is MNHEY and CDR2 SVGEGT. The CDR3 bases are TGTGCCAGCGAAGCTAGCGGGGGGGCAGTGGAGACCCAGTACTTC. Translation gives CASEASGGAVETQYF.

This clonotype is a singleton in its sample. The chain couples TRBV4-1 to TRBJ2-3; no reliable D call. Germline loops: CDR1 MGHRA, CDR2 YSYEKL. CDR3 length equals 14 residues. V was pared by 0 bases and J by 10 bases, with 14 bases between. This CDR3 reads CASSQELPLGAQYF. The CDR3, as DNA: TGCGCCAGCAGCCAAGAGCTCCCCCTGGGTGCGCAGTATTTT.

This clonotype is medium-sized (0.01 to 0.1%) in the sample. This chain joins TRBV11-3 and TRBJ2-2; the D gene is possibly TRBD1 (7 bases). V shed 4 bases and J shed 3 bases, with 15 bases lying between them. Germline values: CDR1 SGHNT, CDR2 YENEEA. The CDR3 covers 16 residues. For the CDR3, the DNA is TGTGCCAGCAGCTCTGGAGGGGGCCAGGACACCGGGGAGCTGTTTTTT. Protein product: CASSSGGGQDTGELFF.

Relative to its sample, this clonotype is large. The rearrangement uses TRBV6-1 and TRBJ1-5; D gene ambiguous. The germline CDR1 and CDR2 sequences are MNHNS and SASEGT. V was shortened by 4 bases and J by 4 bases, with 5 bases between the two germline ends. The CDR3 totals 12 residues. CDR3 amino acids: CASSGGNQPQHF. The CDR3 coding sequence is TGTGCCAGCAGTGGGGGAAATCAGCCCCAGCATTTT.

The CDR3 is CASSLATSTDTQYF. Written as DNA, the CDR3 is TGTGCCAGCAGCTTAGCGACCAGCACAGATACGCAGTATTTT. This rearrangement joins TRBV5-4 to TRBJ2-3, with D uncertain. Trimming took 2 bases from V and 0 from J, leaving 7 bases between them. Germline CDR1 SGHNT, CDR2 YYREEE (reference sequence). The CDR3 length is 14 residues.

By its share, this clonotype is medium-sized. This chain connects TRBV6-1 to TRBJ1-1, with D possibly being TRBD1 (5 bases). Germline assignment: CDR1 MNHNS and CDR2 SASEGT. Trimming left V 7 bases short and J 5 bases short, with 17 bases between. The CDR3 has 14 residues. The DNA of the CDR3 is TGTGCCAGCACCCGGAGTCAGGGAGGAACTGAAGCTTTCTTT. Protein: CASTRSQGGTEAFF.

This clonotype is deemed large (0.1 to 1%). The chain recombines TRBV7-9 with TRBJ2-7; D unclear. The CDR3 contains 14 residues. Per germline, CDR1 SEHNR and CDR2 FQNEAQ (reference sequence). Trimming cost V 0 bases and J 2 bases, with 8 bases left between them. Written as DNA, the CDR3 is TGTGCCAGCAGCTTAGCGGGCGTCCCCTACGAGCAGTACTTC. Translation: CASSLAGVPYEQYF.